The clone carrying this TCR beta chain showed up just once. This entry is derived from a study of cytomegalovirus exposure and HLA in healthy donors. Primers: 60 Vbeta forward and 13 Jbeta reverse. Some clones are missing from TCRdb's copy, which holds only in-frame ones; the method was immunoSEQ multiplex PCR. The table has under 250,000 clones, more than 65% seen once. CDR1 is MNHEY, CDR2 SVGAGI, per germline. The V end lost 6 bases, the J end lost 3 bases, and 15 bases lay between the germline ends. This CDR3 contains 14 residues. This TCR came from a man over 45 in good health and CMV-seronegative. Sequencing used PBMCs. The rearrangement uses TRBV6-5 and TRBJ2-7, with a weak D call TRBD1 (6 bases). DNA of the CDR3: TGTGCCAGCAGCCCGACAGGACCCCTCTACGAGCAGTACTTC. Encoded protein: CASSPTGPLYEQYF.